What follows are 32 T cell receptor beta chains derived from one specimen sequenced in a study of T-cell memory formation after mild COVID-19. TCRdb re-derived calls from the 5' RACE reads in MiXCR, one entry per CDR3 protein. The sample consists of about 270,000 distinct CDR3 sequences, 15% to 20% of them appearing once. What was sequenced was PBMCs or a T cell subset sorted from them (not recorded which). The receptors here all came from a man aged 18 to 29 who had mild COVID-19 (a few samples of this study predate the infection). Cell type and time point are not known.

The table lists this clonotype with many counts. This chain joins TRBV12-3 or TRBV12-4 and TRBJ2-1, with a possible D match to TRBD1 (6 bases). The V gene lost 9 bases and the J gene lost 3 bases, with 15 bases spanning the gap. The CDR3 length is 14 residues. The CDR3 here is CASSPPTGYNEQFF. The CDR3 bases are TGTGCCAGTTCCCCCCCGACAGGCTACAATGAGCAGTTCTTC.

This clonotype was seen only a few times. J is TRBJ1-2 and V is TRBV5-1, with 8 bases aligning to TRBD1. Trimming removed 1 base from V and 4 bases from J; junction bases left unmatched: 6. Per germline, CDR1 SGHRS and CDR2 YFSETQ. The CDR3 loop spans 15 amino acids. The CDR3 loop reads CASSLTGGEFYGYTF. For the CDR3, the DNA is TGCGCCAGCAGCTTGACAGGGGGTGAATTCTATGGCTACACCTTC.

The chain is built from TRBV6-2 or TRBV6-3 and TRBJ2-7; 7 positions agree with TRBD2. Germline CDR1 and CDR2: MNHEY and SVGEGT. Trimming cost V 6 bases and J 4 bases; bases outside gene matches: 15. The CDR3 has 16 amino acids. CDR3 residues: CASSPILTAGSYEQYV. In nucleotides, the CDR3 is TGTGCCAGCAGCCCTATTCTCACAGCGGGAAGTTACGAGCAGTACGTC.

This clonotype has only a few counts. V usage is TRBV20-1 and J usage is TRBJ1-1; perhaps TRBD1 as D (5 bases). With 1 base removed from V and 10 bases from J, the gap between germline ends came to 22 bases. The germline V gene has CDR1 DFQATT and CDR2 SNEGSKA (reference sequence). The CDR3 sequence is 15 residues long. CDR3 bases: TGCAGTGCTAGAGTGCCGGGGGGGACTACTGAGGGAGCTTTCTTT. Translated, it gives CSARVPGGTTEGAFF.

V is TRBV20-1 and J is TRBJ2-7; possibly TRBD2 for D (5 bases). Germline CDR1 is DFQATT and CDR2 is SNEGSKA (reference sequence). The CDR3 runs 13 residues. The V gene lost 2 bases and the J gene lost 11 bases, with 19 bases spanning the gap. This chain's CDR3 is CSARFRAGVSEYF. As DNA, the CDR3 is TGCAGTGCTAGATTCCGGGCCGGGGTGTCGGAGTACTTC.

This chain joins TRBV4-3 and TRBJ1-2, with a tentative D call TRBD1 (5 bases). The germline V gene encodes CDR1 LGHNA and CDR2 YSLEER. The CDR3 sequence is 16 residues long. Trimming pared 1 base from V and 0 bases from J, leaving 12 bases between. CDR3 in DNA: TGCGCCAGCAGCCAAGCTCCGGGACGGACTAACTATGGCTACACCTTC. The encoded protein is CASSQAPGRTNYGYTF.

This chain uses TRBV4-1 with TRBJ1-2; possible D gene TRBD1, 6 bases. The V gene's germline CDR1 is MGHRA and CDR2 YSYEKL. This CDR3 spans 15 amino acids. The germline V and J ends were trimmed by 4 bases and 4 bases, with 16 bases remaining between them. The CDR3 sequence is CASSPRETGGYGYTF. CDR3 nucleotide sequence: TGCGCCAGCAGCCCGCGCGAGACAGGCGGCTATGGCTACACCTTC.

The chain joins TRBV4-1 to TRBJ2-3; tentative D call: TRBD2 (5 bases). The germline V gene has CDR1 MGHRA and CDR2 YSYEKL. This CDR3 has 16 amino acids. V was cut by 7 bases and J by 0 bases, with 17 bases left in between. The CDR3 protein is CASTQNPGSSTDTQYF. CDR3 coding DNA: TGCGCCAGCACGCAAAACCCGGGATCTAGCACAGATACGCAGTATTTT.

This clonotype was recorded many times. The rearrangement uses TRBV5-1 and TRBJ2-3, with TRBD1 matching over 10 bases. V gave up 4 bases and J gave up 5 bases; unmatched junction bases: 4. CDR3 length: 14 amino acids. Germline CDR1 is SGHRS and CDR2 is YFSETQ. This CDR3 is CASSPDRGKDTQYF. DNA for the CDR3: TGCGCCAGCAGCCCGGACAGGGGGAAAGATACGCAGTATTTT.

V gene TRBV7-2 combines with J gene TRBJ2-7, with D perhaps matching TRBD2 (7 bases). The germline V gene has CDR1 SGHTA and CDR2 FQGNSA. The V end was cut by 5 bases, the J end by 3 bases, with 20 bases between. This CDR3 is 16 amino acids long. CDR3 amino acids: CASSLQGGGGLYEQYF. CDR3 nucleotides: TGTGCCAGCAGCCTCCAGGGCGGGGGCGGGCTCTACGAGCAGTACTTC.

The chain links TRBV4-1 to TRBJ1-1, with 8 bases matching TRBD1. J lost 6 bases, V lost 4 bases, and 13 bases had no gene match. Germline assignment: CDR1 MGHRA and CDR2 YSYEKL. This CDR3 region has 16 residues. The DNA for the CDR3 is TGCGCCAGCAGCCCGCTGACTGGCCTACAGGGGGCTGAAGCTTTCTTT. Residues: CASSPLTGLQGAEAFF.

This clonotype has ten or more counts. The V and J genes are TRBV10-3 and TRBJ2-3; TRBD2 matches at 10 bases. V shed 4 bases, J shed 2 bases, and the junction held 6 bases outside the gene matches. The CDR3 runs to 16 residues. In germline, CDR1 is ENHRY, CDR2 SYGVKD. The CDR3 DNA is TGTGCCATCAGTGGCTCTAGCGGGGGTTACACAGATACGCAGTATTTT. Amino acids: CAISGSSGGYTDTQYF.

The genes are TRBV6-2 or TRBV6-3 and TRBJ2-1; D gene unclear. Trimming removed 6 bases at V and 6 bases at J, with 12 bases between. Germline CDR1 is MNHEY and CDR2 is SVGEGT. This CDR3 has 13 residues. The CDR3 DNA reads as TGTGCCAGCAGACCCACAGCTCCCAATGAGCAGTTCTTC. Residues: CASRPTAPNEQFF.

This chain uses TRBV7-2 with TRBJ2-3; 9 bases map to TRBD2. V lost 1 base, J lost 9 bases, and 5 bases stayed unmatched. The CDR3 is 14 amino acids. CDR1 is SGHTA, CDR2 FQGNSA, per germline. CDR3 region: CASSLGGGAGTQYF. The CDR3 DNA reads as TGTGCCAGCAGCTTAGGCGGGGGGGCCGGGACGCAGTATTTT.

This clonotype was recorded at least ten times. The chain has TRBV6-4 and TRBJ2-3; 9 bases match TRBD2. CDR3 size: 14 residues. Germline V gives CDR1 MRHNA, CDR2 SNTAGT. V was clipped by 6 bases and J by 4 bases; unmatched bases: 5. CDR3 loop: CASSASGESDTQYF. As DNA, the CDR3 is TGTGCCAGCAGCGCTAGCGGGGAGTCAGATACGCAGTATTTT.

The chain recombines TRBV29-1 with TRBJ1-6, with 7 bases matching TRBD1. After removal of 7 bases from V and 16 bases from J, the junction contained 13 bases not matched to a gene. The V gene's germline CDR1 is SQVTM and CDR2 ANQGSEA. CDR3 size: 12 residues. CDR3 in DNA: TGCAGCGCTTACGACCGGGACAGCCATCTCCACTTT. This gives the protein CSAYDRDSHLHF.

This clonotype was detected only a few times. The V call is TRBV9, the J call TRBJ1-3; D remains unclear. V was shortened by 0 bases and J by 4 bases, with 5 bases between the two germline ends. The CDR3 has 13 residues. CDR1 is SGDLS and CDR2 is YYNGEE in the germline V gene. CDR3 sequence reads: CASSVDRGNTIYF. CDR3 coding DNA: TGTGCCAGCAGCGTAGACCGGGGAAACACCATATATTTT.

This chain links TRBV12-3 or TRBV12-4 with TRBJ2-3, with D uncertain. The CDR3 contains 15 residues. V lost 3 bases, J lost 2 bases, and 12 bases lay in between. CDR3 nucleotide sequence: TGTGCCAGCAGTTTGCCCCGAGGAGACACAGATACGCAGTATTTT. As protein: CASSLPRGDTDTQYF.

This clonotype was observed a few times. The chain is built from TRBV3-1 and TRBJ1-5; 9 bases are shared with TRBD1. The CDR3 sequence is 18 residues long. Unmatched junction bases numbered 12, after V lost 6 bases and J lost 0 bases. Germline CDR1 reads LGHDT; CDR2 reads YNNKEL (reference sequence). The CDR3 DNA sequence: TGTGCCAGCAGTGCCGGGACAGGGCATCTTTATAGCAATCAGCCCCAGCATTTT. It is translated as CASSAGTGHLYSNQPQHF.

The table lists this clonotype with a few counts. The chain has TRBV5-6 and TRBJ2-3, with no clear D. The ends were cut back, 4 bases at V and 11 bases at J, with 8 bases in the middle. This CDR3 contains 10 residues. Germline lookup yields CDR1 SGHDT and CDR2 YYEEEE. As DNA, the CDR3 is TGTGCCAGCAGCGGTCCTGAGCAGTATTTT. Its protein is CASSGPEQYF.

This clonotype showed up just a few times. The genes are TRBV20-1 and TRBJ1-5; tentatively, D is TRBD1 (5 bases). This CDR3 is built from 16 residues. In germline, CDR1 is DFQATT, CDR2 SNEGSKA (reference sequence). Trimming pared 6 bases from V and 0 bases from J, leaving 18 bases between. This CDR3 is CSATDTEHYSNQPQHF. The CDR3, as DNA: TGCAGTGCAACGGACACCGAGCATTATAGCAATCAGCCCCAGCATTTT.

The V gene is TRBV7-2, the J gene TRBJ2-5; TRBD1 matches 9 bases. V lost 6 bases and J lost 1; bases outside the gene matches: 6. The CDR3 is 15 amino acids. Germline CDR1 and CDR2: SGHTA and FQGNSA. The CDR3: CASSRTGAIQETQYF. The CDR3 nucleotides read TGTGCCAGCAGTAGGACAGGGGCGATCCAAGAGACCCAGTACTTC.

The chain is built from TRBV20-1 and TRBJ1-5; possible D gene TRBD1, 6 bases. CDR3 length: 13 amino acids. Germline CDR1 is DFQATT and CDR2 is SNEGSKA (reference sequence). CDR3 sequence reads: CGVPTGPNQPQHF. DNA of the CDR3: TGCGGCGTCCCGACAGGCCCCAATCAGCCCCAGCATTTT.

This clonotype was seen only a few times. The chain's CDR3 is CASSLVPGVRNTEAFF. Here the CDR3 DNA reads TGCGCCAGCAGCTTGGTTCCAGGAGTACGGAACACTGAAGCTTTCTTT. The chain uses TRBV5-1 and TRBJ1-1; D is unclear. V was trimmed by 0 bases and J by 1 base, leaving 13 bases between them. The V gene's germline CDR1 is SGHRS and CDR2 YFSETQ. The CDR3 loop spans 16 amino acids.

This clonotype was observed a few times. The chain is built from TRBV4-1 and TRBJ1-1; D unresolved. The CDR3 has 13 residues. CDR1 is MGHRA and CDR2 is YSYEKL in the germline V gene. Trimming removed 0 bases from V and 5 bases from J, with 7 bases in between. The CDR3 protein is CASSQDRWTEAFF. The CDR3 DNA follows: TGCGCCAGCAGCCAAGATAGGTGGACTGAAGCTTTCTTT.

The CDR3 DNA reads as TGTGCCAGCAGCCCACAGGGGGCTTATGGCTACACCTTC. Residues: CASSPQGAYGYTF. The chain joins TRBV7-2 to TRBJ1-2; 9 bases are shared with TRBD1. The germline CDR1 and CDR2 sequences are SGHTA and FQGNSA. V dropped 5 bases and J dropped 5; count of bases not matched to a gene: 3. This CDR3 spans 13 amino acids.

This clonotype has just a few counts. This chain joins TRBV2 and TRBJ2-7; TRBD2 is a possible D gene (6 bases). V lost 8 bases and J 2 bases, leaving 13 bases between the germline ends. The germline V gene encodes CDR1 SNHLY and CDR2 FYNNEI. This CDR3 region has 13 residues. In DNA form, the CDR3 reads TGTGCCAGCGGGGAGGCCAGGGCCTACGAGCAGTACTTC. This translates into CASGEARAYEQYF.

Here the CDR3 reads CASSRGLAASNEQFF. The CDR3 DNA is TGTGCCAGCAGCCGGGGACTAGCGGCTTCGAATGAGCAGTTCTTC. The J gene is TRBJ2-1, the V gene TRBV7-2, with 11 bases matching TRBD2. V lost 5 bases to trimming and J lost 7 bases; unmatched junction nucleotides: 7. CDR1 is SGHTA and CDR2 is FQGNSA in the germline V gene. The CDR3 sequence is 15 residues long.

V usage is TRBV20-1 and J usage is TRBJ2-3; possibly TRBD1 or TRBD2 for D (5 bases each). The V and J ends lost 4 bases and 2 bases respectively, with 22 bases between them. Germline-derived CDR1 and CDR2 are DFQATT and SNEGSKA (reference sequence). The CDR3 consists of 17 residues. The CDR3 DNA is TGCAGTGCTACCAACCCCCTCCAGGGCGGGTTCACAGATACGCAGTATTTT. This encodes CSATNPLQGGFTDTQYF.

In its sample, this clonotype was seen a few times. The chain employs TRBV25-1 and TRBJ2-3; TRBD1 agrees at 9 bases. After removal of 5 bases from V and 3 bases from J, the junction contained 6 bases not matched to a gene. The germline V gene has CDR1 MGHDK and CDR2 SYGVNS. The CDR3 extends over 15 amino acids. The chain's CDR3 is CASSWDRETTDTQYF. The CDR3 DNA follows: TGTGCCAGCAGTTGGGACAGGGAGACGACAGATACGCAGTATTTT.

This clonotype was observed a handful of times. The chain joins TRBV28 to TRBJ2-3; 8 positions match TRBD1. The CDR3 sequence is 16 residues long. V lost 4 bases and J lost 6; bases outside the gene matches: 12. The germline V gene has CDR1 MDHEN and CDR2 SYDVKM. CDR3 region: CASSSVAGGILDTQYF. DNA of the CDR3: TGTGCCAGCAGTTCAGTAGCAGGGGGCATCTTGGATACGCAGTATTTT.

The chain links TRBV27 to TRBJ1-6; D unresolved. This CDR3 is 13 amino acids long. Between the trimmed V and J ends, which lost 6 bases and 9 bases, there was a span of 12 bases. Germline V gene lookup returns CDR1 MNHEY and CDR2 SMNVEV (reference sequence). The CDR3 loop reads CASRSNEGSPLHF. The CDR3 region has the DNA TGTGCCAGCAGATCGAATGAGGGTTCACCCCTCCACTTT.